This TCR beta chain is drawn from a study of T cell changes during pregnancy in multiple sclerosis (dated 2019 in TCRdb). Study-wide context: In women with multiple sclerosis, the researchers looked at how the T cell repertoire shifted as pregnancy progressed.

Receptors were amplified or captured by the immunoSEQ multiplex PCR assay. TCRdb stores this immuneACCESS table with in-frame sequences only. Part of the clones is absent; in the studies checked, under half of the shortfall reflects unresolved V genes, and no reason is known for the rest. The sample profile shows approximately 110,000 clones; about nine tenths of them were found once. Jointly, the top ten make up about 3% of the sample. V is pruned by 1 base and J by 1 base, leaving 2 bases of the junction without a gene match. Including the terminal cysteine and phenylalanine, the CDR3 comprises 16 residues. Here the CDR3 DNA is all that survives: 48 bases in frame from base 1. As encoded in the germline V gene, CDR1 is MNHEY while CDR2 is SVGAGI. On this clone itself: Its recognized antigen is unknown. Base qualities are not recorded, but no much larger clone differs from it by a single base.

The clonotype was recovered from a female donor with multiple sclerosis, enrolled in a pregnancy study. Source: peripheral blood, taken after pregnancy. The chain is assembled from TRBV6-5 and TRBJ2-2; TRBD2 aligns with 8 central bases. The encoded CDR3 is CASSYFSGGNTGELFF. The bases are TGTGCCAGCAGTTACTTCAGCGGGGGGAACACCGGGGAGCTGTTTTTT.